This entry lists 32 T cell receptor beta chains sequenced from one sample in a study of blood T cell repertoires in COVID-19. Data came from immunoSEQ multiplex PCR; TCRdb stores just in-frame clones and leaves some out. The table shows a few hundred thousand clones, with roughly 87% occurring only once. Sequencing was carried out using PBMCs or T cells enriched from blood (not recorded which). The receptors come from a woman in her forties or fifties who had recovered from COVID-19.

This chain connects TRBV4-2 to TRBJ1-1; 10 bases are shared with TRBD1. This CDR3 spans 16 amino acids. After removal of 1 base from V and 11 bases from J, the junction contained 13 bases not matched to a gene. Germline assignment: CDR1 LGHNA and CDR2 YNFKEQ. The CDR3 loop reads CASSQAVGTGALGAFF. The CDR3 DNA sequence: TGTGCCAGCAGCCAAGCGGTGGGGACAGGGGCATTGGGCGCTTTCTTT.

The J gene is TRBJ2-6, the V gene TRBV30; TRBD1 matches at 7 bases. J gave up 0 bases and V 3 bases, and 8 bases lay outside the gene matches. The CDR3 spans 17 residues. CDR1 GTSNPN and CDR2 SVGIG come from the germline V gene (reference sequence). CDR3 loop: CAWSPGQVYSGANVLTF. DNA for the CDR3: TGTGCCTGGAGCCCCGGACAGGTCTACTCTGGGGCCAACGTCCTGACTTTC.

The chain has TRBV6-1 and TRBJ1-1; D might be TRBD1 (5 bases). The V gene's germline CDR1 is MNHNS and CDR2 SASEGT. There are 15 residues in the CDR3. V was pared by 2 bases and J by 2 bases, with 12 bases between. DNA of the CDR3: TGTGCCAGCAGTGAATTGGGCAGGGTCAACACTGAAGCTTTCTTT. Translation gives CASSELGRVNTEAFF.

J is TRBJ2-1 and V is TRBV4-3; D unresolved. CDR1 and CDR2 (germline): LGHNA, YSLEER. This CDR3 spans 16 amino acids. V lost 4 bases and J lost 0, with 13 bases in between. CDR3 in amino acids: CASSRATSSSYNEQFF. CDR3 sequence (DNA): TGCGCCAGCAGCCGAGCAACTTCAAGCTCCTACAATGAGCAGTTCTTC.

The chain combines TRBV10-3 with TRBJ1-5, with a possible D match to TRBD1 (5 bases). CDR3 length equals 14 residues. Germline CDR1 reads ENHRY; CDR2 reads SYGVKD. Trimming removed 0 bases at V and 4 bases at J, with 7 bases between. The CDR3 DNA follows: TGTGCCATCAGTGAGTCAGGGGCTAATCAGCCCCAGCATTTT. Translated: CAISESGANQPQHF.

The V and J genes are TRBV5-8 and TRBJ1-1; no definite D call. The CDR3 has 11 residues. CDR1 is SGHTS, CDR2 YDEGEE, per germline. Trimming removed 2 bases at V and 8 bases at J, with 7 bases between. The CDR3 sequence: CASSFVQEAFF. The CDR3 DNA follows: TGTGCCAGCAGCTTTGTCCAAGAAGCTTTCTTT.

The chain is built from TRBV11-2 and TRBJ2-1, with D possibly matching TRBD1 (7 bases). CDR3 size: 15 residues. V shed 6 bases and J shed 7 bases, with 19 bases lying between them. Germline V lookup: CDR1 SGHAT, CDR2 FQNNGV. The CDR3: CASSRGDSGGNEQFF. Here the CDR3 DNA reads TGTGCCAGCAGTAGAGGGGACTCAGGGGGGAATGAGCAGTTCTTC.

J is TRBJ2-1 and V is TRBV5-1, with a possible D match to TRBD2 (6 bases). Trimming removed 6 bases at V and 4 bases at J, with 14 bases between. CDR1 is SGHRS, CDR2 YFSETQ, per germline. CDR3 length: 14 amino acids. This CDR3 is CASMLGGGYNEQFF. Written as DNA, the CDR3 is TGCGCCAGCATGTTGGGAGGCGGGTACAATGAGCAGTTCTTC.

This chain links TRBV11-3 with TRBJ2-5; 8 positions agree with TRBD2. The CDR3 has 14 amino acids. The trim removed 5 bases at V and 6 bases at J, leaving 8 bases unmatched. Germline loops: CDR1 SGHNT, CDR2 YENEEA. The CDR3 is CASSIISGEQTQYF. Here the CDR3 DNA reads TGTGCCAGCAGCATTATTAGCGGGGAACAGACCCAGTACTTC.

The rearrangement links TRBV4-1 to TRBJ1-1; TRBD1 aligns across 10 bases. Looked up from germline, CDR1 is MGHRA and CDR2 is YSYEKL. V lost 4 bases and J lost 3; bases outside the gene matches: 11. CDR3 length equals 17 residues. CDR3 sequence: CASSLTHDRGLDTEAFF. CDR3 sequence (DNA): TGCGCCAGCAGCCTCACTCACGACAGGGGGCTCGACACTGAAGCTTTCTTT.

The chain employs TRBV2 and TRBJ1-2; D not certain. The CDR3 is 12 residues long. Deletions cut 8 bases from V and 7 bases from J, with 14 bases between. Germline lookup yields CDR1 SNHLY and CDR2 FYNNEI. The CDR3 nucleotides read TGTGCCAGCGGCGGCGGGATGAGTGGCTACACCTTC. It is translated as CASGGGMSGYTF.

V and J are TRBV19 and TRBJ1-5; no clear D. V shed 0 bases and J shed 3 bases, with 3 bases lying between them. The CDR3 contains 13 residues. Germline V gene sequence: CDR1 LNHDA, CDR2 SQIVND (reference sequence). The CDR3: CASSIDNNQPQHF. Written as DNA, the CDR3 is TGTGCCAGTAGTATAGACAACAATCAGCCCCAGCATTTT. Based on the CDR3 plus reference TRBV19 and TRBJ1-5, the full variable domain is DGGITQSPKYLFRKEGQNVTLSCEQNLNHDAMYWYRQDPGQGLRLIYYSQIVNDFQKGDIAEGYSVSREKKESFPLTVTSAQKNPTAFYLCASSIDNNQPQHFGDGTRLSIL.

The CDR3 loop is CASSLGEGEKLFF. DNA of the CDR3: TGTGCCAGCAGCTTAGGAGAGGGTGAAAAACTGTTTTTT. V gene TRBV7-3 combines with J gene TRBJ1-4; D gene uncertain. Trimming removed 2 bases at V and 7 bases at J, with 8 bases between. The germline CDR1 and CDR2 sequences are SGHTA and FQGTGA. This CDR3 spans 13 amino acids.

This sequence joins TRBV3-1 (or the pseudogene TRBV3-2) and TRBJ1-1; the D is unclear. From germline, CDR1 is LGHDT and CDR2 YNNKEL (reference sequence). There are 15 residues in the CDR3. The V end lost 0 bases, the J end lost 1 base, and 9 bases lay between the germline ends. CDR3 DNA sequence: TGTGCCAGCAGCCAAGATTCCCGGTCGAACACTGAAGCTTTCTTT. Encoded protein: CASSQDSRSNTEAFF.

The chain joins TRBV5-1 to TRBJ1-2; D not resolved. The CDR3 totals 12 residues. With 4 bases removed from V and 5 bases from J, the gap between germline ends came to 9 bases. The germline CDR1 and CDR2 sequences are SGHRS and YFSETQ. CDR3 in DNA: TGCGCCAGCAGCCAGACTGAGTATGGCTACACCTTC. Its translation is CASSQTEYGYTF.

The chain employs TRBV6-2 or TRBV6-3 and TRBJ2-1; 9 positions agree with TRBD2. The germline V gene has CDR1 MNHEY and CDR2 SVGEGT. The V segment lost 5 bases and the J segment 2 bases; nucleotides outside the gene matches: 4. There are 15 residues in the CDR3. The CDR3: CASSMGLATYNEQFF. The CDR3 bases are TGTGCCAGCAGTATGGGACTAGCCACCTACAATGAGCAGTTCTTC.

The chain links TRBV4-2 to TRBJ1-2, with a possible D match to TRBD1 (6 bases). There are 16 residues in the CDR3. With 0 bases removed from V and 5 bases from J, the gap between germline ends came to 16 bases. Germline loops: CDR1 LGHNA, CDR2 YNFKEQ. CDR3 sequence (DNA): TGTGCCAGCAGCCAAGAAGAACCGACAGGTGTTTATGGCTACACCTTC. As protein: CASSQEEPTGVYGYTF.

The chain recombines TRBV7-9 with TRBJ2-7, with 11 bases identical to TRBD1. With V trimmed by 4 bases and J by 4 bases, 3 bases remained unmatched. The CDR3 contains 14 residues. Germline lookup yields CDR1 SEHNR and CDR2 FQNEAQ (reference sequence). The CDR3, as DNA: TGTGCCAGCAGCTCCGGGACAGGGGGATACGAGCAGTACTTC. Amino acid sequence: CASSSGTGGYEQYF.

This chain uses TRBV9 with TRBJ2-3; 7 nucleotides agree with TRBD2. Germline V gene data show CDR1 as SGDLS and CDR2 as YYNGEE. The CDR3 loop spans 16 amino acids. Trimming cost V 8 bases and J 4 bases; bases outside gene matches: 16. CDR3 residues: CASSRLGGSAPDTQYF. The CDR3, as DNA: TGTGCCAGTTCCCGACTGGGCGGGAGTGCCCCAGATACGCAGTATTTT.

Here the CDR3 reads CAWSMVFVGSGYTF. CDR3 nucleotide sequence: TGTGCCTGGAGTATGGTATTTGTCGGTTCCGGCTACACCTTC. The gene calls are TRBV30 and TRBJ1-2; no firm D call. The CDR3 runs 14 residues. Trimming took 2 bases from V and 8 from J, leaving 18 bases between them. Germline V gene lookup returns CDR1 GTSNPN and CDR2 SVGIG (reference sequence).

The genes are TRBV5-1 and TRBJ1-4; D not resolved. The CDR3 has 14 residues. Germline assignment: CDR1 SGHRS and CDR2 YFSETQ. Trimming took off 2 bases at V and 5 bases at J, with 10 bases between the two ends. The CDR3 sequence: CASSLNSGNEKLFF. CDR3 nucleotide sequence: TGCGCCAGCAGCTTAAACAGCGGGAATGAAAAACTGTTTTTT.

The count of this clone is one. The chain combines TRBV10-3 with TRBJ2-1; D is unclear. The CDR3 runs to 18 residues. Trimming left V 4 bases short and J 6 bases short, with 25 bases between. The germline V gene encodes CDR1 ENHRY and CDR2 SYGVKD. CDR3 loop: CAISASSRYEASGNEQFF. CDR3 DNA: TGTGCCATCAGTGCGTCCTCCCGGTATGAAGCTTCTGGCAATGAGCAGTTCTTC.

The rearrangement joins TRBV18 to TRBJ2-1; TRBD1 might be the D (6 bases). Germline lookup yields CDR1 KGHSH and CDR2 LQKENI. Trimming pared 6 bases from V and 6 bases from J, leaving 24 bases between. The CDR3 contains 17 residues. The CDR3 DNA reads as TGTGCCAGCTCCCCATCCATTGGGACACTCACCTCCAATGAGCAGTTCTTC. Translated, it gives CASSPSIGTLTSNEQFF.

The chain uses TRBV29-1 and TRBJ1-5; D gene ambiguous. CDR3 size: 13 residues. Germline CDR1 SQVTM, CDR2 ANQGSEA. V gave up 4 bases and J gave up 3 bases, with 10 bases separating them. The CDR3 here is CSVVLGVNQPQHF. The CDR3 bases are TGCAGCGTTGTTTTGGGAGTCAATCAGCCCCAGCATTTT.

The chain has TRBV7-9 and TRBJ2-3; 14 positions agree with TRBD2. V gave up 5 bases and J gave up 5 bases; unmatched junction bases: 6. Looked up from germline, CDR1 is SEHNR and CDR2 is FQNEAQ (reference sequence). This CDR3 region has 16 residues. In DNA form, the CDR3 reads TGTGCCAGCAGCCCGACTAGCGGGGGGGCCGGAGATACGCAGTATTTT. Translation gives CASSPTSGGAGDTQYF.

The chain recombines TRBV14 with TRBJ1-1, with 7 bases lining up with TRBD1. The CDR3 has 15 residues. V shed 4 bases, J shed 0 bases, and the junction held 5 bases outside the gene matches. Germline loops: CDR1 SGHDN, CDR2 FVKESK. As DNA, the CDR3 is TGTGCCAGCAGCCTAACACAGGGGATGAACACTGAAGCTTTCTTT. Translation gives CASSLTQGMNTEAFF.

This chain connects TRBV11-2 to TRBJ1-4; maybe TRBD1 (5 bases). This CDR3 has 16 residues. Germline V gene sequence: CDR1 SGHAT, CDR2 FQNNGV. Trimming cost V 0 bases and J 4 bases, with 12 bases left between them. This CDR3 reads CASSLDLTGRNEKLFF. CDR3 nucleotide sequence: TGTGCCAGCAGCTTAGATCTAACAGGCCGTAATGAAAAACTGTTTTTT.

The chain joins TRBV9 to TRBJ1-1; tentative D call: TRBD1 (5 bases). The V end lost 2 bases, the J end lost 3 bases, and 11 bases lay between the germline ends. Germline loops: CDR1 SGDLS, CDR2 YYNGEE. The CDR3 spans 14 residues. The CDR3 sequence: CASSVFGADTEAFF. For the CDR3, the DNA is TGTGCCAGCAGCGTGTTTGGGGCTGACACTGAAGCTTTCTTT.

The chain carries TRBV27 and TRBJ1-1; D remains unclear. The CDR3 consists of 15 residues. Germline CDR1 MNHEY, CDR2 SMNVEV (reference sequence). Trimming pared 2 bases from V and 4 bases from J, leaving 14 bases between. In DNA form, the CDR3 reads TGTGCCAGCAGTTTACACTTCGATTCGGGCACTGAAGCTTTCTTT. Its protein is CASSLHFDSGTEAFF.

The rearrangement links TRBV6-5 to TRBJ1-2; tentatively, D is TRBD1 (6 bases). The CDR3 has 15 residues. The ends were cut back, 2 bases at V and 6 bases at J, with 16 bases in the middle. Germline lookup yields CDR1 MNHEY and CDR2 SVGAGI. CDR3 sequence reads: CASSYQQGIWNGYTF. The CDR3 bases are TGTGCCAGCAGTTACCAGCAGGGGATTTGGAATGGCTACACCTTC.

Remarks on this clone: In the same sample, other DNA sequences code for this CDR3. The rearrangement joins TRBV6-2 or TRBV6-3 to TRBJ1-2, with 9 positions matching TRBD1. The CDR3 runs 15 residues. Germline V gives CDR1 MNHEY, CDR2 SVGEGT. Trimming took 0 bases from V and 4 from J; bases not matched to a gene: 3. The CDR3 sequence is CASSYSTGGSYGYTF. The CDR3 DNA reads TGTGCCAGCAGTTACTCGACAGGGGGATCCTATGGCTACACCTTC.

Notes on this clone: No conserved phenylalanine or tryptophan is present at the end of the CDR3, so a read error is the likely explanation. The limits of the CDR3 on the DNA are not certain, so only TCRdb's listed CDR3 is given. This chain links TRBV7-3 with TRBJ2-4; TRBD2 is taken as the D call from the table, unchecked against the DNA. The CDR3 is 11 residues long, counting both termini. The V gene's germline CDR1 is SGHTA and CDR2 FQGTGA. The CDR3 protein is CASSARDPRLV.